This entry is about one TCR beta chain. This specimen comes from a study of T cells after yellow fever vaccination. CDR1 and CDR2 from the germline V gene are LNHDA and SQIVND (reference sequence). This CDR3 is 16 amino acids long. Germline trimming cut 7 bases from V and 1 base from J; bases unmatched to any gene: 11. A universal primer site and UMIs were added as TCR cDNA was made by 5'RACE template switching. TCRdb reprocessed the 5' RACE reads via MiXCR and lists one record per CDR3 protein. The sample yields 300,000 to 400,000 distinct CDR3 sequences, roughly 8.7% seen once. The chain employs TRBV19 and TRBJ1-1; 8 bases are shared with TRBD1. The sequencing here drew on PBMCs, taken on the day of the first yellow fever vaccination. The receptor was isolated from a man aged 18 to 30 who received the YFV17D yellow fever vaccine. Here the CDR3 reads CASTPTGEAGNTEAFF. The CDR3 DNA is TGTGCCAGTACCCCGACAGGGGAAGCGGGGAACACTGAAGCTTTCTTT.